These T cell receptor beta chains were read from a single sample in a study of shared clonotypes between healthy human individuals. The assay was immunoSEQ multiplex PCR, and TCRdb's table has in-frame clones only and misses some. The sample yields approximately 2,000,000 clones, 90% to 95% seen once. The sample was naive CD8+ T cells from PBMCs. The receptor source for this set is a man aged 18 to 30 in good health. Some clones in this sample may be carry-over from other donors' samples. Each CDR3 is given with its conserved first and last residue. The D gene is left open where the match is weak. Clone size appears in some rows only: once, few, many, or a class for an expanded clone.

d_call,j_call,clone_size,v_call,cdr3_length,cdr3_aa,cdr3_nt
NA,TRBJ2-7,NA,TRBV15,15,CATSSAGTLSYEQYF,TGTGCCACCAGCAGTGCCGGGACCCTGTCCTACGAGCAGTACTTC
NA,TRBJ1-3,NA,TRBV11-2,18,CASGGGVTPPHSGNTIYF,TGTGCCAGCGGGGGGGGTGTTACACCCCCCCACTCTGGAAACACCATATATTTT
NA,TRBJ1-1,NA,TRBV2,12,CAGGQGYTEAFF,TGTGCCGGGGGGCAGGGCTACACTGAAGCTTTCTTT
NA,TRBJ1-2,once,TRBV15,14,CATSEDRRNYGYTF,TGTGCCACCAGTGAGGACCGCCGGAACTATGGCTACACCTTC
NA,TRBJ2-1,NA,TRBV27,13,CASRLRGPDEQFF,TGTGCCAGCAGACTAAGGGGTCCCGATGAGCAGTTCTTC
NA,TRBJ2-7,NA,TRBV30,14,CAWSSGTGAYEQYF,TGTGCCTGGAGTTCCGGGACGGGGGCCTACGAGCAGTACTTC
NA,TRBJ2-3,NA,TRBV6-6,12,CASSYSEDTQYF,TGTGCCAGCAGTTACTCTGAAGATACGCAGTATTTT
NA,TRBJ1-2,NA,TRBV11-2,15,CASTSLRDANYGYTF,TGTGCCAGCACCTCCTTACGGGACGCTAACTATGGCTACACCTTC
TRBD2,TRBJ2-1,NA,TRBV4-3,15,CASSQGLADLLGQFF,TGCGCCAGCAGCCAAGGACTAGCGGACCTGCTGGGGCAGTTCTTC
NA,TRBJ2-3,NA,TRBV7-6,17,CASSRSPAEHIGDTQYF,TGTGCCAGCAGCCGTTCTCCAGCTGAACATATCGGAGATACGCAGTATTTT
NA,TRBJ2-7,NA,TRBV9,17,CASSVDGSGSPRYEQYF,TGTGCCAGCAGCGTAGACGGTTCGGGGTCGCCCCGGTACGAGCAGTACTTC
TRBD1,TRBJ2-2,NA,TRBV25-1,14,CASSVGQGAGELFF,TGTGCCAGCAGTGTGGGACAGGGGGCCGGGGAGCTGTTTTTT
TRBD1,TRBJ1-1,NA,TRBV28,15,CASSLGSKGATEAFF,TGTGCCAGCAGTTTAGGATCAAAGGGGGCCACTGAAGCTTTCTTT
NA,TRBJ1-1,NA,TRBV5-1,12,CASSSGVTEAFF,TGCGCCAGCAGCTCAGGGGTGACTGAAGCTTTCTTT
TRBD1,TRBJ2-7,once,TRBV27,14,CASSSKDRTYEQYF,TGTGCCAGCAGTTCCAAGGACAGGACCTACGAGCAGTACTTC
NA,TRBJ1-1,once,TRBV6-5,15,CASSYSGRGNTEAFF,TGTGCCAGCAGTTACTCGGGCAGGGGGAACACTGAAGCTTTCTTT
TRBD1,TRBJ1-4,NA,TRBV9,15,CASSRSGTGSEKLFF,TGTGCCAGCAGCCGGTCCGGGACAGGGAGTGAAAAACTGTTTTTT
TRBD1,TRBJ1-2,NA,TRBV4-3,17,CASSPRDSTGLLSGYTF,TGCGCCAGCTCCCCTCGGGACAGCACGGGCCTCTTATCCGGCTACACCTTC
NA,TRBJ2-2,NA,TRBV7-9,15,CASSLITGNTGELFF,TGTGCCAGCAGCTTAATTACAGGGAACACCGGGGAGCTGTTTTTT
TRBD1,TRBJ2-7,NA,TRBV29-1,13,CSAKDRSSYEQYF,TGCAGCGCTAAGGACAGGAGTTCCTACGAGCAGTACTTC
NA,TRBJ2-1,NA,TRBV27,17,CASSPNSDGSSYNEQFF,TGTGCCAGCAGTCCCAATTCGGACGGTAGCTCCTACAATGAGCAGTTCTTC
TRBD2,TRBJ2-1,NA,TRBV19,15,CASSPTSGTYNEQFF,TGTGCCAGTAGTCCGACTAGCGGTACATACAATGAGCAGTTCTTC
NA,TRBJ1-3,NA,TRBV7-2,13,CASSLLRGNTIYF,TGTGCCAGCAGCTTATTAAGGGGAAACACCATATATTTT
NA,TRBJ1-2,NA,TRBV11-2,15,CASSLVSRADYGYTF,TGTGCCAGCAGCTTAGTTTCCAGGGCGGACTATGGCTACACCTTC
NA,TRBJ1-2,NA,TRBV15,13,CATSSRVDYGYTF,TGTGCCACCAGCTCGAGGGTGGACTATGGCTACACCTTC
TRBD1,TRBJ1-1,NA,TRBV5-5,14,CASSLGGAGTEAFF,TGTGCCAGCAGCTTAGGGGGCGCGGGGACTGAAGCTTTCTTT
NA,TRBJ1-5,NA,TRBV28,13,CARHRDSNQPQHF,TGTGCCCGACACAGAGATAGCAATCAGCCCCAGCATTTT
TRBD1,TRBJ1-1,NA,TRBV27,13,CASTPDRETEAFF,TGTGCCAGCACCCCGGACAGGGAAACTGAAGCTTTCTTT
NA,TRBJ2-1,NA,TRBV5-4,15,CASSLESGSHNEQFF,TGTGCCAGCAGCTTGGAGAGCGGCAGCCACAATGAGCAGTTCTTC
NA,TRBJ2-7,NA,TRBV6-5,12,CASSYNGNEQYF,TGTGCCAGCAGTTACAACGGAAACGAGCAGTACTTC
NA,TRBJ2-1,NA,TRBV5-1,15,CASSHELDSYNEQFF,TGCGCCAGCAGTCATGAACTAGATTCCTACAATGAGCAGTTCTTC
NA,TRBJ2-1,NA,TRBV5-1,15,CASSLSSASYNEQFF,TGCGCCAGCAGCTTGTCTAGCGCCTCCTACAATGAGCAGTTCTTC
NA,TRBJ2-7,NA,TRBV28,15,CASSPSGASIGEQYF,TGTGCCAGCAGTCCCTCGGGGGCCTCAATCGGGGAGCAGTACTTC
NA,TRBJ2-1,NA,TRBV2,16,CASSEAAARGYNEQFF,TGTGCCAGCAGTGAAGCGGCGGCTAGGGGGTACAATGAGCAGTTCTTC
NA,TRBJ1-1,NA,TRBV27,15,CASSLSWTGNTEAFF,TGTGCCAGCAGTTTATCCTGGACGGGGAACACTGAAGCTTTCTTT
NA,TRBJ2-7,NA,TRBV6-5,15,CASSYSGRYTYEQYF,TGTGCCAGCAGTTATTCGGGCCGGTACACCTACGAGCAGTACTTC
NA,TRBJ2-7,NA,TRBV27,15,CASSLSGLLTYEQYF,TGTGCCAGCAGTCTATCGGGACTTCTAACCTACGAGCAGTACTTC
TRBD2,TRBJ2-7,NA,TRBV11-2,14,CASSLRLAFYEQYF,TGTGCCAGCAGCTTACGACTAGCGTTCTACGAGCAGTACTTC
TRBD2,TRBJ2-2,NA,TRBV4-2,15,CASSQDPGGTGELFF,TGTGCCAGCAGCCAAGATCCGGGGGGCACCGGGGAGCTGTTTTTT
TRBD2,TRBJ2-7,NA,TRBV27,14,CASSPGGKTYEQYF,TGTGCCAGCAGCCCGGGAGGGAAAACCTACGAGCAGTACTTC
TRBD2,TRBJ2-7,NA,TRBV9,15,CASSGRPSGLYEQYF,TGTGCCAGCAGCGGGCGCCCTAGCGGACTGTACGAGCAGTACTTC